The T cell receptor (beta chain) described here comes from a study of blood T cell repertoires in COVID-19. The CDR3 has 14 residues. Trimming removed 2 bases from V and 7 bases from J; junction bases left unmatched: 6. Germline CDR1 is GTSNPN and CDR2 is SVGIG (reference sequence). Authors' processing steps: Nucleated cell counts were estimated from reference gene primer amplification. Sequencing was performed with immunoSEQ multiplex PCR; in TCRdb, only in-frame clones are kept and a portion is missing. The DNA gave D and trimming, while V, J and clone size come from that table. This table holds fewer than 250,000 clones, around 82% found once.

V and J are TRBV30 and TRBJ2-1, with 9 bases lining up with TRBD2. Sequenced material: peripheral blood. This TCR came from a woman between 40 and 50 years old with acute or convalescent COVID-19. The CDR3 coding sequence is TGTGCCTGGAGTTCGGCGGGGGGGCTGAATGAGCAGTTCTTC. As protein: CAWSSAGGLNEQFF.